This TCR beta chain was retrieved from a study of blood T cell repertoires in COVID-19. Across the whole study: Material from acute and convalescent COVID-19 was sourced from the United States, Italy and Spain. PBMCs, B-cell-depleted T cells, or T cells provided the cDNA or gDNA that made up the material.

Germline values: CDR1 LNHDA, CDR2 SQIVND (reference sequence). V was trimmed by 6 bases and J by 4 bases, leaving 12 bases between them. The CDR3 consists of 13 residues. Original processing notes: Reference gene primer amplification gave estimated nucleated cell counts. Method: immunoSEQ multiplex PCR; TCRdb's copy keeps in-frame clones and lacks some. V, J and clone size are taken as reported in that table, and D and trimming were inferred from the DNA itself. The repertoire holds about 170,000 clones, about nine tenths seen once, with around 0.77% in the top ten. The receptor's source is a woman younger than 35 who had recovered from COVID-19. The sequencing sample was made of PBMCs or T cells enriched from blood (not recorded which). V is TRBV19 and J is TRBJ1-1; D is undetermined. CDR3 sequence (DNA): TGTGCCAGTAGCACAGTTCCGAGCACTGAAGCTTTCTTT. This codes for CASSTVPSTEAFF.